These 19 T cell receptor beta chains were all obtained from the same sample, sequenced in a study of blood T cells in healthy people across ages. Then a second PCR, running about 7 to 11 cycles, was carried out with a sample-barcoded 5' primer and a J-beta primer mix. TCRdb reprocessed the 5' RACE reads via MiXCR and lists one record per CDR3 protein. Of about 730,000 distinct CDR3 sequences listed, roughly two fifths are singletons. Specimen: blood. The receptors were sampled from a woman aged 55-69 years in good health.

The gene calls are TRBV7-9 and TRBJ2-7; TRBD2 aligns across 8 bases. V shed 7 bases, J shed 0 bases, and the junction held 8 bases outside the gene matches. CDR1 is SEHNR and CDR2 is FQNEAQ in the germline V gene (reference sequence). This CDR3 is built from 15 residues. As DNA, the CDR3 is TGTGCCAGCACCACAAGCGGGGGTTTCTCCTACGAGCAGTACTTC. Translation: CASTTSGGFSYEQYF.

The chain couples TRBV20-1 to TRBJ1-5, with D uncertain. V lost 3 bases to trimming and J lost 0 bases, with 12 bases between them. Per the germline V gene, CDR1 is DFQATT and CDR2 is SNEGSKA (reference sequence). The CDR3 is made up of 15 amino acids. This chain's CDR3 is CSASLSSSSNQPQHF. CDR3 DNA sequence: TGCAGTGCTAGTCTTTCTTCCAGTAGCAATCAGCCCCAGCATTTT.

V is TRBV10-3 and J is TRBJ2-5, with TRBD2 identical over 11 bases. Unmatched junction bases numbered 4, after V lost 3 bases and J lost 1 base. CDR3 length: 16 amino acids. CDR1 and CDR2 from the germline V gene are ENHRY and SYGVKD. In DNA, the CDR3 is TGTGCCATCAGTGACGAGACTAGCGGGGCCCAAGAGACCCAGTACTTC. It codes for CAISDETSGAQETQYF.

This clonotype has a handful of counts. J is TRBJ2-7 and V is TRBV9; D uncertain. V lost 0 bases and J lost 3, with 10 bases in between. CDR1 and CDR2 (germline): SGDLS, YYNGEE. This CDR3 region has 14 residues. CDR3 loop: CASSVGQQIYEQYF. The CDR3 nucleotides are TGTGCCAGCAGCGTAGGCCAGCAAATCTACGAGCAGTACTTC.

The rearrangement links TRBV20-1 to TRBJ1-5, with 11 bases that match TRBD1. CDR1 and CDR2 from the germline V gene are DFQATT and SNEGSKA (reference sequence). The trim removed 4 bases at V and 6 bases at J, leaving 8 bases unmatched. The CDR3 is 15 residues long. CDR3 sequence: CSAIRTGGAGQPQHF. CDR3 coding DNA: TGCAGTGCTATTAGGACAGGGGGCGCGGGTCAGCCCCAGCATTTT.

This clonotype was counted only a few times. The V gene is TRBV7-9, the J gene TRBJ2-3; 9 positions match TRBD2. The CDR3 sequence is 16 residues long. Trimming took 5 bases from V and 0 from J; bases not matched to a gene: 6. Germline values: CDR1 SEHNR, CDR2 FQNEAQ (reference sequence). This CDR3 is CASSPGLASSTDTQYF. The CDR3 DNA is TGTGCCAGCAGCCCAGGACTAGCGTCTAGCACAGATACGCAGTATTTT.

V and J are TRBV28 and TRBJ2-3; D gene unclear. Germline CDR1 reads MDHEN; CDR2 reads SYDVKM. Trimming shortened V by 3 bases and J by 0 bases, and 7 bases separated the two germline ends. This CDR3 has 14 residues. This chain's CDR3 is CASSFAESTDTQYF. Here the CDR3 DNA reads TGTGCCAGCAGTTTTGCGGAGAGCACAGATACGCAGTATTTT.

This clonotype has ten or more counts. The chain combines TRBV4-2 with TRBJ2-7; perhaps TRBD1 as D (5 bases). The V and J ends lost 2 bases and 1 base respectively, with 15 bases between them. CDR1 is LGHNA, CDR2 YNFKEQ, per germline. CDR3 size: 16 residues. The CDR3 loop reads CASSQSERQNSYEQYF. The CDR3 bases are TGTGCCAGCAGCCAATCCGAACGACAGAATTCCTACGAGCAGTACTTC.

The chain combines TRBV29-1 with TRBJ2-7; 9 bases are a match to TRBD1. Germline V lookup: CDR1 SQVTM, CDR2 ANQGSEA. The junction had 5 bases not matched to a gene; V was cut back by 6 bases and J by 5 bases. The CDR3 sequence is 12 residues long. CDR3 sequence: CSVRTGVDEQYF. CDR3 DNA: TGCAGCGTCCGGACAGGGGTCGACGAGCAGTACTTC.

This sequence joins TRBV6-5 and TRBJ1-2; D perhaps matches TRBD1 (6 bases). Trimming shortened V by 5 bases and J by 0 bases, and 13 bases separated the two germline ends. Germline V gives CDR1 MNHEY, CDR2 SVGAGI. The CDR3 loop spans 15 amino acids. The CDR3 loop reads CASSPQGRANYGYTF. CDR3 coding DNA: TGTGCCAGCAGTCCCCAGGGGAGGGCTAACTATGGCTACACCTTC.

The CDR3 nucleotides are TGTGCCAGCAGCCAACCCAGCGGGAGGGCCTACAATGAGCAGTTCTTC. It specifies CASSQPSGRAYNEQFF. V is TRBV3-1 and J is TRBJ2-1, with 10 bases matching TRBD2. The CDR3 extends over 16 amino acids. The V gene's germline CDR1 is LGHDT and CDR2 YNNKEL (reference sequence). The ends lost 2 bases at V and 2 bases at J; junction bases unmatched: 3.

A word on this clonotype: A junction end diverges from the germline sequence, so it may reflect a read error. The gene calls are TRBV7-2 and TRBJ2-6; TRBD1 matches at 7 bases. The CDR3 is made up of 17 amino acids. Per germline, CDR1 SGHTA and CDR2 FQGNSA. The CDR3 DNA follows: TGTGTCAGCAGCACGGACAGGATCCTCTCTGGGGCCAACGTCCTGACTTTC. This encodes CVSSTDRILSGANVLTF.

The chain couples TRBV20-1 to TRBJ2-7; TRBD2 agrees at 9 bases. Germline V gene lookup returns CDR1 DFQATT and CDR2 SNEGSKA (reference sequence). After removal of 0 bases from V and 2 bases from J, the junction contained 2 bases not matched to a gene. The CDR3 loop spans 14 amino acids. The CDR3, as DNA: TGCAGTGCTAGAGACATAGCGGGGGCCTACGAGCAGTACTTC. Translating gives CSARDIAGAYEQYF.

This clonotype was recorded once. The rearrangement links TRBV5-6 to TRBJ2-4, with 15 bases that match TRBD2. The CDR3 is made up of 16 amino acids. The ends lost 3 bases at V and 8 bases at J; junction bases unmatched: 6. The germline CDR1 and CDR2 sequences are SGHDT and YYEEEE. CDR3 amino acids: CASSSWTSGRGYIQYF. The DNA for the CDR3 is TGTGCCAGCAGCTCCTGGACTAGCGGGAGGGGTTACATTCAGTACTTC.

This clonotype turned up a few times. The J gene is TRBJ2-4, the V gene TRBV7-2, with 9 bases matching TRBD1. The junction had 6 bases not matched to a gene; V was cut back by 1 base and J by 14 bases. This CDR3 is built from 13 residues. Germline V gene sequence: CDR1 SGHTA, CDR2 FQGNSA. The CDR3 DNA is TGTGCCAGCAGCTTAGGTGGCCGGGACAGGGAGTACTTC. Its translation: CASSLGGRDREYF.

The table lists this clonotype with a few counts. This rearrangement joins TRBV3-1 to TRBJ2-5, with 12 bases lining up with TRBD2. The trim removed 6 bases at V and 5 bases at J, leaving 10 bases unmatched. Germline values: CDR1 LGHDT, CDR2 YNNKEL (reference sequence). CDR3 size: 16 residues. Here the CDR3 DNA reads TGTGCCAGCAGTCCTAGCGGGGGGGCCCTACAGGAGACCCAGTACTTC. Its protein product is CASSPSGGALQETQYF.

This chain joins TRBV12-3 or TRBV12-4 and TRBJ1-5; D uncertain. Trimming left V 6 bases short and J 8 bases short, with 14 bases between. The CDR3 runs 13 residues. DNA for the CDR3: TGTGCCAGCAGCCCTGGAGGGCCGGAGCCCCAGCATTTT. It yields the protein CASSPGGPEPQHF.

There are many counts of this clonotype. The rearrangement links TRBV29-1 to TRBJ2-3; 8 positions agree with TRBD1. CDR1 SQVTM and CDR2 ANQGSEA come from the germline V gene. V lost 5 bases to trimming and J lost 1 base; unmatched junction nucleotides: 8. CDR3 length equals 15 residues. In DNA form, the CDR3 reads TGCAGCGTTCGAGGGATACAGGGGGGCACAGATACGCAGTATTTT. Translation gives CSVRGIQGGTDTQYF.

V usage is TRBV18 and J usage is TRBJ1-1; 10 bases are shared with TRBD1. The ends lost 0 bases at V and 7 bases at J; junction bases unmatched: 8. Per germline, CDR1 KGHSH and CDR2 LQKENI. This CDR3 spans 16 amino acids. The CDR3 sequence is CASSPPWDRGAFEAFF. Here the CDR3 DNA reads TGTGCCAGCTCACCACCCTGGGACAGGGGAGCTTTTGAAGCTTTCTTT.